This TCR beta chain was found in a study of response to subunit inactivated influenza vaccine (dated by TCRdb to the late 2010s). Background for the entire study: The study used deep quantitative T cell receptor repertoire profiling to track responses to a trivalent subunit inactivated influenza vaccine.

Libraries were made using RT-PCR. Instrument on record: Illumina HiSeq 2500. TCRdb reanalyzed the raw reads on its own, using fastp at Q25 for trimming and MiXCR for clone calling, and kept in-frame beta chains. Identical CDR3 proteins give one entry, which carries the most common genes and DNA. The sample table lists 700,000 to 800,000 distinct CDR3 sequences, approximately 17% of them with a count of one. 9.5% to 13% of the sample lies in the top ten. This clonotype has at least ten counts. Its antigen is not yet known. Base qualities are not at hand, and no much larger clone is one base apart. Overall results and qualifications from the work: According to the authors, only a limited number of new T cells may be recruited by each seasonal influenza vaccination.

This receptor was obtained from a man aged 50-59 years who received an inactivated influenza vaccine. Donor details come from another sample of the same person, matched by shared clones. The sequencing here drew on PBMCs from blood, taken 4 to 6 days after vaccination.

Here is the DNA: TGTGCCATCAACGCGGGCCGGGACATCAACTATGGCTACACCTTC. Its amino acids are CAINAGRDINYGYTF. The receptor chain draws on TRBV10-3 and TRBJ1-2; TRBD1 could be the D gene, as 6 bases match. Spanning cysteine to phenylalanine, the CDR3 consists of 15 amino acids. Only the CDR3 part of the read is kept: 45 bases, read in frame from the first base. For CDR1 and CDR2, the germline V gene lists ENHRY and SYGVKD. The germline ends are 17 bases apart after V is trimmed by 7 bases and J by 2 bases.